Below, 32 T cell receptor beta chains from the same sample are listed, as sequenced in a study of T cells expressing NK-cell markers. TCRdb derives one entry per CDR3 protein from the 5' RACE reads, leaving out DNA. Recorded here are about 400,000 distinct CDR3 sequences; the top ten clones represent roughly a tenth. The specimen was blood T cells: a sorted CD56 or NKG2C T cell subset, CD4+ or CD8+ T cells, or bulk PBMC T cells (not recorded which). These receptors were collected from a woman in her forties or fifties in good health.

The chain carries TRBV20-1 and TRBJ2-5; there is no DNA to check the TCRdb D call of TRBD1. There are 16 residues in the CDR3. Germline V gives CDR1 DFQATT, CDR2 SNEGSKA (reference sequence). The chain's CDR3 is CSARDLDRGNQETQYF.

The chain carries TRBV6-5 and TRBJ1-2; TCRdb's D gene call, TRBD1, goes unchecked for lack of DNA. Germline V gene sequence: CDR1 MNHEY, CDR2 SVGAGI. The CDR3 is 15 amino acids. CDR3 sequence: CASSYSGIPGNGYTF.

The chain is built from TRBV10-3 and TRBJ2-3; TCRdb picks TRBD1, but there is no DNA to check that call. CDR1 is ENHRY and CDR2 is SYGVKD in the germline V gene. The CDR3 loop spans 16 amino acids. The CDR3 is CAISELTGSRTDTQYF.

CDR3 loop: CASSFTKYNEQFF. The J gene is TRBJ2-1, the V gene TRBV27. CDR1 and CDR2 (germline): MNHEY, SMNVEV (reference sequence). This CDR3 region has 13 residues.

V and J are TRBV14 and TRBJ1-2; TCRdb's D call of TRBD1 is untestable without DNA. CDR3 size: 16 residues. The germline V gene encodes CDR1 SGHDN and CDR2 FVKESK. The CDR3 loop is CASSQRTGEARQGYTF.

The chain employs TRBV5-1 and TRBJ1-6. This CDR3 is 12 amino acids long. Looked up from germline, CDR1 is SGHRS and CDR2 is YFSETQ. This chain's CDR3 is CASSKVGSPLHF.

The rearrangement uses TRBV29-1 and TRBJ2-5; TCRdb selects TRBD2, and the lack of DNA leaves this call unchecked. Germline V gene sequence: CDR1 SQVTM, CDR2 ANQGSEA. CDR3 length equals 13 residues. The CDR3 region is CSVLSQGGETQYF.

This rearrangement joins TRBV10-3 to TRBJ2-5. The CDR3 has 13 amino acids. Per germline, CDR1 ENHRY and CDR2 SYGVKD. The CDR3 reads CAIRDRYQETQYF.

The chain employs TRBV6-1 and TRBJ1-1. The length of the CDR3 is 14 residues. Germline-derived CDR1 and CDR2 are MNHNS and SASEGT. CDR3 sequence reads: CASSDYLGNTEAFF.

The chain recombines TRBV6-5 with TRBJ2-1; the TCRdb call, TRBD2, lacks DNA for checking. This CDR3 is 16 amino acids long. CDR1 MNHEY and CDR2 SVGAGI come from the germline V gene. The CDR3 region is CASSYSSGGLYNEQFF.

The genes are TRBV12-3 or TRBV12-4 and TRBJ2-1. The CDR3 length is 15 residues. The CDR3 is CASSLGGSSPNEQFF.

The chain carries TRBV29-1 and TRBJ2-5; the D call from TCRdb, TRBD2, cannot be confirmed without DNA. This CDR3 region has 13 residues. CDR1 and CDR2 (germline): SQVTM, ANQGSEA. CDR3 region: CSSSLSYQETQYF.

This chain uses TRBV6-2 or TRBV6-3 with TRBJ1-2. This CDR3 has 14 amino acids. Germline lookup yields CDR1 MNHEY and CDR2 SVGEGT. The CDR3 region is CASSYGQLNYGYTF.

The genes are TRBV20-1 and TRBJ2-3; absent DNA, TCRdb's TRBD2 call cannot be checked. The CDR3 length is 14 residues. CDR1 and CDR2 from the germline V gene are DFQATT and SNEGSKA (reference sequence). The CDR3 sequence is CSASPGLAVGTQYF.

This chain connects TRBV20-1 to TRBJ2-4. Germline V lookup: CDR1 DFQATT, CDR2 SNEGSKA (reference sequence). This CDR3 has 13 amino acids. Here the CDR3 reads CSARGQTKNIQYF.

V is TRBV10-3 and J is TRBJ1-1; TCRdb's D call of TRBD1 is untestable without DNA. The CDR3 is 16 amino acids. Germline-derived CDR1 and CDR2 are ENHRY and SYGVKD. CDR3 loop: CAIRGNGTGGSIEAFF.

The rearrangement uses TRBV9 and TRBJ2-1; TCRdb's D call, TRBD2, is unchecked because there is no DNA. CDR3 length equals 14 residues. The V gene's germline CDR1 is SGDLS and CDR2 YYNGEE. CDR3: CASSVGAGGREQFF. The full variable domain, in which reference TRBV9 and TRBJ2-1 provide the parts outside the CDR3, is DSGVTQTPKHLITATGQRVTLRCSPRSGDLSVYWYQQSLDQGLQFLIQYYNGEERAKGNILERFSAQQFPDLHSELNLSSLELGDSALYFCASSVGAGGREQFFGPGTRLTVL.

The chain joins TRBV19 to TRBJ1-2. This CDR3 is built from 12 residues. Germline assignment: CDR1 LNHDA and CDR2 SQIVND (reference sequence). The CDR3 region is CASSGSFYGYTF. Looking up the rest from reference TRBV19 and TRBJ1-2 gives the full variable domain: DGGITQSPKYLFRKEGQNVTLSCEQNLNHDAMYWYRQDPGQGLRLIYYSQIVNDFQKGDIAEGYSVSREKKESFPLTVTSAQKNPTAFYLCASSGSFYGYTFGSGTRLTVV.

The chain uses TRBV19 and TRBJ1-3; with no DNA, the TCRdb D assignment of TRBD1 cannot be verified. The CDR3 runs to 14 residues. CDR1 and CDR2 (germline): LNHDA, SQIVND (reference sequence). The CDR3 reads CASSQGRSGNTIYF.

The V gene is TRBV6-6, the J gene TRBJ2-3; TCRdb's D gene call, TRBD2, goes unchecked for lack of DNA. The length of the CDR3 is 17 residues. The germline V gene encodes CDR1 MNHNY and CDR2 SVGAGI (reference sequence). CDR3 region: CASSYPGTSGRADTQYF.

The V gene is TRBV18, the J gene TRBJ2-3; no DNA is available, so the TRBD2 call from TCRdb remains unchecked. This CDR3 comprises 18 residues. Germline values: CDR1 KGHSH, CDR2 LQKENI. This chain's CDR3 is CASSPLVAEQPSTDTQYF.

The gene calls are TRBV6-5 and TRBJ2-3; TCRdb designates TRBD1, a call that cannot be tested without DNA. Germline CDR1 MNHEY, CDR2 SVGAGI. The CDR3 extends over 14 amino acids. The CDR3 sequence is CASTGQGSTDTQYF.

This chain uses TRBV7-2 with TRBJ2-2; the TRBD2 assignment by TCRdb is unverifiable without DNA. The CDR3 covers 15 residues. The germline gives CDR1 SGHTA, CDR2 FQGNSA. The CDR3 sequence is CASLMSGWDAGELFF.

CDR3 loop: CASSPAGAEYGYTF. This chain uses TRBV7-9 with TRBJ1-2. The CDR3 length is 14 residues. Germline V gives CDR1 SEHNR, CDR2 FQNEAQ (reference sequence).

V and J are TRBV5-5 and TRBJ2-5; the D gene TCRdb calls, TRBD2, cannot be checked with no DNA. The CDR3 runs 13 residues. Germline loops: CDR1 SGHKS, CDR2 YYEKEE (reference sequence). The CDR3 sequence: CASSPSGWETQYF.

The chain is built from TRBV20-1 and TRBJ2-7; TCRdb calls TRBD1, which cannot be checked without DNA. The V gene's germline CDR1 is DFQATT and CDR2 SNEGSKA (reference sequence). The CDR3 has 15 amino acids. The CDR3 region is CSARDPGQGPYEQYF.

The chain recombines TRBV5-1 with TRBJ2-3. The CDR3 runs to 14 residues. Germline V gene sequence: CDR1 SGHRS, CDR2 YFSETQ. The CDR3: CASSLSIPPDTQYF.

J is TRBJ2-1 and V is TRBV10-1; TCRdb calls TRBD2, which cannot be checked without DNA. The CDR3 runs to 15 residues. Looked up from germline, CDR1 is WNHNN and CDR2 is SYGVQD (reference sequence). CDR3 loop: CASSPRAGGYNEQFF.

The V gene is TRBV7-9, the J gene TRBJ2-7; as DNA is missing, the TRBD2 call by TCRdb cannot be tested. This CDR3 region has 17 residues. Germline V gene lookup returns CDR1 SEHNR and CDR2 FQNEAQ (reference sequence). CDR3: CASSMGTAGTSGMEQYF.

The V call is TRBV10-1, the J call TRBJ2-2; TCRdb's D gene call, TRBD1, goes unchecked for lack of DNA. The CDR3 covers 15 residues. The germline V gene has CDR1 WNHNN and CDR2 SYGVQD (reference sequence). The CDR3: CASRPDRGNTGELFF.

The chain recombines TRBV30 with TRBJ2-7. The CDR3 covers 13 residues. Germline values: CDR1 GTSNPN, CDR2 SVGIG (reference sequence). The CDR3 here is CAWSVSSTYEQYF.

The rearrangement joins TRBV15 to TRBJ1-1; TCRdb gives TRBD1 as the D gene, but with no DNA this cannot be confirmed. CDR3 length: 13 residues. Per germline, CDR1 LNHNV and CDR2 YYDKDF (reference sequence). CDR3 sequence reads: CATSTTGNTEAFF.